The source of this T cell receptor beta chain is a study of post-analysis software for immune sequencing data. The CDR3 covers 18 residues. From germline, CDR1 is MNHEY and CDR2 SMNVEV (reference sequence). J lost 7 bases, V lost 1 base, and 14 bases had no gene match. Whole-study results and caveats: Among four or five TRBV segments more frequent in patients than controls were TRBV5-6, TRBV5-1 and TRBV20-1.

A word on this clonotype: No antigen is known for it.

TCR beta libraries were prepared from cDNA with unique molecular identifiers. TCRdb independently ran MiXCR on the PCR reads; one entry per CDR3 protein. Of 700,000 to 900,000 distinct CDR3 sequences in the sample, just over 45% were seen once. The receptor's source is a girl aged 10-17 years with multiple sclerosis. The rearrangement links TRBV27 to TRBJ2-1; 9 positions agree with TRBD2. Sequenced sample: blood. Here the CDR3 reads CASSLLGGAGGPRNEQFF. Written as DNA, the CDR3 is TGTGCCAGCAGTTTATTGGGGGGTGCGGGAGGGCCTAGGAATGAGCAGTTCTTC.